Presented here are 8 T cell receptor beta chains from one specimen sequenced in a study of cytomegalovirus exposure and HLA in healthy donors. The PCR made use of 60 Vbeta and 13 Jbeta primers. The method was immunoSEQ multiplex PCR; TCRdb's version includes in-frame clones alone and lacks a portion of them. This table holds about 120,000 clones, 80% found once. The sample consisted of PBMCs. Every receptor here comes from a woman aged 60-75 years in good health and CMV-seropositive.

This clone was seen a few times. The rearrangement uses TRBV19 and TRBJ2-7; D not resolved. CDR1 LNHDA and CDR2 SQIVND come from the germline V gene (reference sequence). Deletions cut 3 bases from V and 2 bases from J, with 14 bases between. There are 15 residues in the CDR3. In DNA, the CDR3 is TGTGCCAGTAGTATTAGGCCCGCAGGCCCCTACGAGCAGTACTTC. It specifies CASSIRPAGPYEQYF. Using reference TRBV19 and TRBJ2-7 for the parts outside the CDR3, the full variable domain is DGGITQSPKYLFRKEGQNVTLSCEQNLNHDAMYWYRQDPGQGLRLIYYSQIVNDFQKGDIAEGYSVSREKKESFPLTVTSAQKNPTAFYLCASSIRPAGPYEQYFGPGTRLTVT.

CDR3 residues: CASSFRRGKGNEQFF. The CDR3 DNA reads TGTGCCAGCAGCTTCAGAAGGGGTAAAGGGAATGAGCAGTTCTTC. The chain combines TRBV11-2 with TRBJ2-1, with D possibly being TRBD1 (5 bases). The CDR3 loop spans 15 amino acids. With 3 bases removed from V and 7 bases from J, the gap between germline ends came to 16 bases. Per the germline V gene, CDR1 is SGHAT and CDR2 is FQNNGV.

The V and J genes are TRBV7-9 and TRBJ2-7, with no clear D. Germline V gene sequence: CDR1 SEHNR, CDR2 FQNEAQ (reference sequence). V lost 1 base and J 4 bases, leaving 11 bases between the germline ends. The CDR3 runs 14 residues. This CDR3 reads CASSLVEEEYEQYF. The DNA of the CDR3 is TGTGCCAGCAGCTTAGTTGAAGAAGAGTACGAGCAGTACTTC.

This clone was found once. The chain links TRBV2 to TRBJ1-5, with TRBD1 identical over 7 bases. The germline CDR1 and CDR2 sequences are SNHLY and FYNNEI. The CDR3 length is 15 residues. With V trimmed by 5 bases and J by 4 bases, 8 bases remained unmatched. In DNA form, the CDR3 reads TGTGCCAGCAGTTCCGGGACAGAGAGAAATCAGCCCCAGCATTTT. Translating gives CASSSGTERNQPQHF.

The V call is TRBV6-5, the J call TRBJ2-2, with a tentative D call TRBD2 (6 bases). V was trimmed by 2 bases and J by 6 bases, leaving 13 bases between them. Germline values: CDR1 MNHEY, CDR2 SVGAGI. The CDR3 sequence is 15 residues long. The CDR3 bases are TGTGCCAGCAGTTACGTGGAGGGCCGGCCCGGGGAGCTGTTTTTT. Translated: CASSYVEGRPGELFF.

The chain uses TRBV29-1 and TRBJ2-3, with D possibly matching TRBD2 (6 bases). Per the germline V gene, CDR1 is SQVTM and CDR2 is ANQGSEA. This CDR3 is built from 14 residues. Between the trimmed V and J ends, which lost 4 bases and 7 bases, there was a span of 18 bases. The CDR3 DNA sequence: TGCAGCGTTGTGGCTAGCGCTGGGAGGTATACGCAGTATTTT. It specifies CSVVASAGRYTQYF.

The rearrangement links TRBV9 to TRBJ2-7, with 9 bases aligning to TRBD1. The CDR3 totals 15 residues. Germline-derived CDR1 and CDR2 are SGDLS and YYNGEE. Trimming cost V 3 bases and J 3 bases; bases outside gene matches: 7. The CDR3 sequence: CASSERPGQGYEQYF. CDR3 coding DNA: TGTGCCAGCAGCGAGCGGCCGGGACAGGGCTACGAGCAGTACTTC.

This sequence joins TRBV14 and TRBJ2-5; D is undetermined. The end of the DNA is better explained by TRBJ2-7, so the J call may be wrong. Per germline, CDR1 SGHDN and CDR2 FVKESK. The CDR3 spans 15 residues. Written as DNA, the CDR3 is TGTGCCAGCAGCCAAGAGTTCCAACTCACCTACGAGCAGTACTTC. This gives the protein CASSQEFQLTYEQYF.